Listed below are T cell receptor beta chains from one sample, sequenced in a study of early T cells in non-severe SARS-CoV-2 infection. TCRdb redid the calling of the 5' RACE reads with MiXCR, one entry per CDR3 protein. The data contain around 32,000 distinct CDR3 sequences, approximately 6% of them singletons. The sequenced material came from whole blood. All receptors come from an adult who was a healthcare worker with PCR-confirmed SARS-CoV-2 infection or an uninfected control (not recorded which). Both conserved end residues are trimmed from each CDR3. The size field is filled for only some rows; it gives once, few, many or a size class.

J	size	V	CDR3
TRBJ2-1	.	TRBV20-1	SAGRVYNEQF
TRBJ2-6	.	TRBV28	ASSLWEDSGANVLT
TRBJ1-1	.	TRBV7-9	ASSRGSGSPEAF
TRBJ1-2	.	TRBV29-1	SVGEVGYGYT
TRBJ1-1	.	TRBV12-3/TRBV12-4	ASSLGLEAF
TRBJ2-5	.	TRBV7-2	ASSLMGGQQETQY
TRBJ1-6	.	TRBV6-5	ASSYPAAGSPLH
TRBJ2-1	few	TRBV2	ASSVSYRDNEQF
TRBJ2-1	many	TRBV3-2	ASSQASYNEQF
TRBJ2-4	many	TRBV6-5	ASSYGPLAKNIQY
TRBJ1-6	many	TRBV10-1	ASSAGTGNSPLH
TRBJ1-5	.	TRBV28	AGATGYSNQPQH
TRBJ2-3	many	TRBV7-2	ASSLGTTTDTQY
TRBJ1-3	.	TRBV10-2	ASRKGQGPGNTIY
TRBJ2-5	few	TRBV6-6	ASSSSAGAETQY
TRBJ2-7	many	TRBV6-2/TRBV6-3	ASRQADRVRSYEQY
TRBJ2-1	many	TRBV27	ASSFFGTRSLGSYNEQF
TRBJ2-5	few	TRBV28	ASSVGRAETQY
TRBJ2-1	many	TRBV7-9	ASSKTGGHEQF
TRBJ2-1	.	TRBV19	ASSTFWAGINEQF
TRBJ2-5	few	TRBV2	ASSEGRQETQY
TRBJ2-5	many	TRBV18	ASSPTAQETQY
TRBJ2-1	many	TRBV2	ASSEAGAPRGNEQF
TRBJ1-3	many	TRBV11-2	ASSFLRPLDGNTIY
TRBJ2-7	few	TRBV5-5	ASSLGVYSYEQY
TRBJ2-5	many	TRBV20-1	SARGSGRETQY
TRBJ1-1	.	TRBV28	ASSYIHTEAF
TRBJ2-5	many	TRBV20-1	SASRGPQETQY
TRBJ2-1	many	TRBV15	ATSSWDRDLGEQF
TRBJ2-1	many	TRBV7-9	ASSFGQSWNEQF
TRBJ1-6	many	TRBV6-1	ASRTPGSPLH
TRBJ1-2	.	TRBV12-3/TRBV12-4	ASSLVYGGGYT
TRBJ2-1	few	TRBV5-5	ASSSDPNNEQF
TRBJ2-7	.	TRBV7-2	ASSSRTGDYEQY
TRBJ2-7	many	TRBV4-3	ASSQTRGYRAEQY
TRBJ2-7	medium-sized	TRBV20-1	SASGQGGDNDEQY
TRBJ2-4	many	TRBV11-3	ASSPRQEAFKNIQY
TRBJ1-5	many	TRBV3-1	ASSPTGLNQPQH
TRBJ2-1	many	TRBV29-1	SAPGQQTFGEQF
TRBJ1-2	many	TRBV6-6	ASSFSEVSFGYGYT
TRBJ1-1	many	TRBV29-1	SVEGLQGSFTEAF
TRBJ1-1	medium-sized	TRBV20-1	SASGGQSEAF
TRBJ2-7	many	TRBV7-2	ASSLTRGTSYEQY
TRBJ2-1	few	TRBV7-3	ASSLGTNNEQF
TRBJ1-5	few	TRBV28	ASSFLRGGIEPQH
TRBJ2-3	many	TRBV9	ASSQWAGGTDTQY
TRBJ1-5	.	TRBV5-1	ASSSDPNQPQH
TRBJ1-1	many	TRBV20-1	SAGGNTEAF
TRBJ1-5	.	TRBV4-2	ASRPNPNSNQPQH
TRBJ2-3	.	TRBV7-6	ASSPRDRGPGTQY
TRBJ2-1	many	TRBV12-3/TRBV12-4	ASSLSPEEQF
TRBJ2-7	many	TRBV30	AWRLAGGSYEQY
TRBJ1-1	many	TRBV7-9	ASSLQGAEAF
TRBJ2-7	many	TRBV5-1	ASSLETGGIEQY
TRBJ1-5	few	TRBV4-3	ASSHGQTNRPQH